A single sample is the source of the 32 T cell receptor beta chains below, sequenced in a study of human T cells and chemical hapten exposure. Time point meaning: pre-sensitization, week 0. This sample's treatment: therapeutic diphenylcyclopropenone sensitization with weekly scalp DPC. TCRdb analysed the RACE reads with MiXCR anew, one entry per CDR3 protein. The repertoire consists of under 300,000 distinct CDR3 sequences, with over 7.5% occurring once and the leading ten covering 0.9% to 1.5%. This material consisted of whole blood, taken in connection with sensitization to the hapten diphenylcyclopropenone (DPC). All receptors come from a young man with alopecia areata. Some clones in this sample may be carry-over from other donors' samples.

V is TRBV7-9 and J is TRBJ2-2; D gene ambiguous. The length of the CDR3 is 18 residues. Germline lookup yields CDR1 SEHNR and CDR2 FQNEAQ (reference sequence). Trimming pared 2 bases from V and 0 bases from J, leaving 16 bases between. DNA of the CDR3: TGTGCCAGCAGCTTACCAGACTGGGCTTACGCGAACACCGGGGAGCTGTTTTTT. It yields the protein CASSLPDWAYANTGELFF. The full variable domain, with the rest looked up from reference TRBV7-9 and TRBJ2-2, is DTGVSQNPRHKITKRGQNVTFRCDPISEHNRLYWYRQTLGQGPEFLTYFQNEAQLEKSRLLSDRFSAERPKGSFSTLEIQRTEQGDSAMYLCASSLPDWAYANTGELFFGEGSRLTVL.

This clonotype has just a few counts. This chain links TRBV24-1 with TRBJ2-2, with TRBD1 identical over 7 bases. The CDR3 runs to 13 residues. J lost 5 bases, V lost 9 bases, and 5 bases had no gene match. Germline V gene data show CDR1 as KGHDR and CDR2 as SFDVKD. The chain's CDR3 is CATRQQGTGELFF. The CDR3 DNA reads as TGTGCCACCCGTCAACAGGGGACCGGGGAGCTGTTTTTT.

This chain joins TRBV11-2 and TRBJ2-7; tentatively, D is TRBD1 (5 bases). This CDR3 contains 14 residues. Germline CDR1 SGHAT, CDR2 FQNNGV. Trimming left V 1 base short and J 5 bases short, with 12 bases between. CDR3 protein: CASSLGQWVHEQYV. In DNA, the CDR3 is TGTGCCAGCAGCTTAGGACAGTGGGTCCACGAGCAGTACGTC.

V gene TRBV5-4 combines with J gene TRBJ2-1, with unresolved D. Trimming took off 0 bases at V and 4 bases at J, with 14 bases between the two ends. Germline CDR1 reads SGHNT; CDR2 reads YYREEE (reference sequence). The CDR3 covers 16 residues. In DNA form, the CDR3 reads TGTGCCAGCAGCTTGGACCCCTCTCTCCGGTACAATGAGCAGTTCTTC. Encoded protein: CASSLDPSLRYNEQFF.

This clonotype occurred a few times. CDR3 bases: TGTGCCAGCAGCAAGGGACTAGCGGGGGGGTCATGGAATTACAATGAGCAGTTCTTC. It yields the protein CASSKGLAGGSWNYNEQFF. V is TRBV27 and J is TRBJ2-1; TRBD2 matches 16 bases. The germline V gene encodes CDR1 MNHEY and CDR2 SMNVEV (reference sequence). This CDR3 is 19 amino acids long. Trimming cost V 6 bases and J 4 bases; bases outside gene matches: 12.

This clonotype was seen only a few times. The CDR3 loop is CASSAIQGARGYTF. The CDR3 DNA sequence: TGCGCCAGCAGCGCGATCCAGGGGGCGCGTGGCTACACCTTC. This chain links TRBV5-1 with TRBJ1-2; 8 bases agree with TRBD1. Germline V gene data show CDR1 as SGHRS and CDR2 as YFSETQ. Trimming took 4 bases from V and 7 from J; bases not matched to a gene: 9. The CDR3 consists of 14 residues.

The chain recombines TRBV20-1 with TRBJ2-3; D is undetermined. Per the germline V gene, CDR1 is DFQATT and CDR2 is SNEGSKA (reference sequence). CDR3 length: 12 residues. Trimming pared 6 bases from V and 1 base from J, leaving 8 bases between. CDR3 sequence (DNA): TGCAGTGCGCCACGGGGCACAGATACGCAGTATTTT. Translated, it gives CSAPRGTDTQYF.

This clonotype occurred many times. This chain connects TRBV7-2 to TRBJ2-1; the D is unclear. The germline gives CDR1 SGHTA, CDR2 FQGNSA. V dropped 3 bases and J dropped 8 bases, with 5 bases sitting between them. The CDR3 contains 11 residues. CDR3: CASSFGYEQFF. In nucleotides, the CDR3 is TGTGCCAGCAGCTTCGGATATGAGCAGTTCTTC.

This clonotype was seen a few times. This sequence joins TRBV7-2 and TRBJ2-2; D is unresolved. Per the germline V gene, CDR1 is SGHTA and CDR2 is FQGNSA. This CDR3 spans 15 amino acids. Trimming removed 5 bases from V and 0 bases from J, with 10 bases in between. In DNA form, the CDR3 reads TGTGCCAGCAGCCCCTTTTGGACGAACACCGGGGAGCTGTTTTTT. Its protein is CASSPFWTNTGELFF.

On this clonotype itself: The conserved closing phenylalanine or tryptophan is absent in this CDR3, likely reflecting a read error. The J gene is TRBJ2-1, the V gene TRBV7-2, with D uncertain. The CDR3 covers 13 residues. Per the germline V gene, CDR1 is SGHTA and CDR2 is FQGNSA. Trimming shortened V by 6 bases and J by 12 bases, and 18 bases separated the two germline ends. In nucleotides, the CDR3 is TGTGCCAGCAGGCCAGAGGTTGTCTCCCGGCAGTTCTCC. It codes for CASRPEVVSRQFS.

The J gene is TRBJ2-2, the V gene TRBV12-5; D unclear. The germline gives CDR1 LGHNT, CDR2 FRNRAP. The CDR3 extends over 13 amino acids. Written as DNA, the CDR3 is TGTGTTATCGTTCCACTGAACACCGGGGAGCTGTTTTTT. Translated: CVIVPLNTGELFF. The variable domain in full, completed from reference TRBV12-5 and TRBJ2-2, reads DARVTQTPRHKVTEMGQEVTMRCQPILGHNTVFWYRQTMMQGLELLAYFRNRAPLDDSGMPKDRFSAEMPDATLATLKIQPSEPRDSAVYFCVIVPLNTGELFFGEGSRLTVL.

V gene TRBV4-2 combines with J gene TRBJ2-1; 7 nucleotides match TRBD1. CDR1 and CDR2 (germline): LGHNA, YNFKEQ. V dropped 5 bases and J dropped 8; count of bases not matched to a gene: 18. This CDR3 has 17 residues. The CDR3 region has the DNA TGTGCCAGCAGCGATAGTCGACAGGGATTAGGAGCCGATGAGCAGTTCTTC. Amino acid sequence: CASSDSRQGLGADEQFF.

This clonotype was picked up a small number of times. This chain uses TRBV18 with TRBJ2-4; 8 bases are a match to TRBD1. This CDR3 spans 16 amino acids. With V trimmed by 4 bases and J by 7 bases, 12 bases remained unmatched. From germline, CDR1 is KGHSH and CDR2 LQKENI. The chain's CDR3 is CASSREDQGALNIQYF. The CDR3 DNA is TGTGCCAGCTCACGAGAGGATCAGGGGGCTTTGAACATTCAGTACTTC.

The chain joins TRBV6-2 or TRBV6-3 to TRBJ2-7; 7 bases fit TRBD1. Per the germline V gene, CDR1 is MNHEY and CDR2 is SVGEGT. The CDR3 is 14 residues long. With 5 bases clipped from V and 2 bases from J, the junction kept 6 bases outside the gene matches. The CDR3 nucleotides read TGTGCCAGCAGTGACCGACAGGGACCCTACGAGCAGTACGTC. It encodes CASSDRQGPYEQYV.

This clonotype appeared a few times. The chain recombines TRBV20-1 with TRBJ1-1; D call uncertain. Germline CDR1 DFQATT, CDR2 SNEGSKA (reference sequence). This CDR3 has 16 amino acids. Trimming left V 5 bases short and J 1 base short, with 20 bases between. CDR3 protein: CSASRSSSRGNTEAFF. The DNA of the CDR3 is TGCAGTGCTTCGCGGTCCTCCTCCCGAGGGAACACTGAAGCTTTCTTT.

The DNA for the CDR3 is TGCGCCAGCAGCCACAGTCAGGGACCTAGGTATGAGCAGTTCTTC. It codes for CASSHSQGPRYEQFF. The chain couples TRBV4-3 to TRBJ2-1, with D perhaps given as TRBD1 or TRBD2 (5 bases each). The ends were cut back, 3 bases at V and 8 bases at J, with 17 bases in the middle. The CDR3 is 15 residues long. Per germline, CDR1 LGHNA and CDR2 YSLEER.

This clonotype occurred many times. This chain uses TRBV18 with TRBJ1-5, with TRBD1 matching over 9 bases. There are 15 residues in the CDR3. Unmatched junction bases numbered 6, after V lost 5 bases and J lost 4 bases. Looked up from germline, CDR1 is KGHSH and CDR2 is LQKENI. CDR3: CASSDWTGENQPQHF. CDR3 DNA: TGTGCCAGCTCAGACTGGACAGGGGAAAATCAGCCCCAGCATTTT.

Only a few counts were recorded for this clonotype. The V gene is TRBV6-2 or TRBV6-3, the J gene TRBJ1-6; D remains ambiguous. The germline V gene encodes CDR1 MNHEY and CDR2 SVGEGT. Trimming removed 2 bases at V and 7 bases at J, with 0 bases between. The CDR3 has 11 amino acids. This CDR3 is CASSYNSPLHF. CDR3 in DNA: TGTGCCAGCAGTTACAATTCACCCCTCCACTTT.

The chain has TRBV2 and TRBJ1-2; 7 bases are shared with TRBD1. The CDR3 length is 14 residues. Germline trimming cut 5 bases from V and 3 bases from J; bases unmatched to any gene: 6. Germline CDR1 reads SNHLY; CDR2 reads FYNNEI. As DNA, the CDR3 is TGTGCCAGCAGTCGACAGGGAACTGACTATGGCTACACCTTC. Its translation is CASSRQGTDYGYTF.

The sample holds a few counts of this clonotype. The J gene is TRBJ1-2, the V gene TRBV5-5; no reliable D call. This CDR3 region has 14 residues. The V gene's germline CDR1 is SGHKS and CDR2 YYEKEE (reference sequence). Trimming removed 2 bases from V and 0 bases from J, with 8 bases in between. This chain's CDR3 is CASSFNDSNYGYTF. As DNA, the CDR3 is TGTGCCAGCAGCTTCAACGACTCTAACTATGGCTACACCTTC.

The DNA for the CDR3 is TGTGCCGGCAGAGCCATGAACACTGAAGCTTTCTTT. Protein product: CAGRAMNTEAFF. The rearrangement joins TRBV18 to TRBJ1-1; D uncertain. Germline CDR1 reads KGHSH; CDR2 reads LQKENI. This CDR3 is 12 amino acids long. The germline V and J ends were trimmed by 11 bases and 0 bases, with 10 bases remaining between them.

This clonotype was detected a few times. The V gene is TRBV2, the J gene TRBJ2-4; 9 bases map to TRBD1. This CDR3 has 13 residues. Germline CDR1 is SNHLY and CDR2 is FYNNEI. The trim removed 6 bases at V and 7 bases at J, leaving 4 bases unmatched. CDR3 in DNA: TGTGCCAGCAGGACAGGGGGTAGGAACATTCAGTACTTC. Translated, it gives CASRTGGRNIQYF.

This clonotype occurred a few times. This chain connects TRBV5-1 to TRBJ2-1; D possibly uses TRBD1 or TRBD2 (6 bases each). Trimming left V 2 bases short and J 2 bases short, with 20 bases between. CDR3 length equals 18 residues. CDR1 is SGHRS, CDR2 YFSETQ, per germline. As DNA, the CDR3 is TGCGCCAGCAGCTTACCCATGGCCGGGGGCGTCACCTACAATGAGCAGTTCTTC. It is translated as CASSLPMAGGVTYNEQFF.

This clonotype was observed a handful of times. The chain couples TRBV6-5 to TRBJ2-3, with 12 bases lining up with TRBD1. The germline CDR1 and CDR2 sequences are MNHEY and SVGAGI. V lost 6 bases and J lost 0; bases outside the gene matches: 10. The CDR3 runs 18 residues. Here the CDR3 reads CASRWGQGADPSTDTQYF. The CDR3 coding sequence is TGTGCCAGCAGATGGGGACAGGGGGCCGACCCAAGCACAGATACGCAGTATTTT.

The chain employs TRBV14 and TRBJ2-5, with 7 bases lining up with TRBD1. The germline V gene has CDR1 SGHDN and CDR2 FVKESK. This CDR3 region has 18 residues. The V and J ends lost 1 base and 2 bases, in that order; junction bases with no gene match: 13. CDR3 in amino acids: CASSQVYRTGITQETQYF. The DNA for the CDR3 is TGTGCCAGCAGCCAAGTTTACAGGACAGGTATTACTCAAGAGACCCAGTACTTC.

This clonotype appeared many times. This sequence joins TRBV12-3 or TRBV12-4 and TRBJ1-2; 7 nucleotides line up with TRBD1. This CDR3 region has 16 residues. V was pared by 3 bases and J by 5 bases, with 12 bases of the junction left unmatched. CDR3 sequence reads: CASSFVGGSPGYGYTF. For the CDR3, the DNA is TGTGCCAGCAGTTTTGTAGGGGGCTCCCCTGGGTATGGCTACACCTTC.

The rearrangement links TRBV11-2 to TRBJ2-2; 8 bases line up with TRBD2. With V trimmed by 8 bases and J by 6 bases, 11 bases remained unmatched. The CDR3 loop spans 15 amino acids. From germline, CDR1 is SGHAT and CDR2 FQNNGV. The DNA of the CDR3 is TGTGCCAGCCCCAAACTGGGGCGGGGGGCCGGGGAGCTGTTTTTT. Its translation is CASPKLGRGAGELFF.

V and J are TRBV4-3 and TRBJ2-3; D is uncertain. This CDR3 region has 17 residues. V lost 3 bases and J lost 2, with 18 bases in between. Germline lookup yields CDR1 LGHNA and CDR2 YSLEER. CDR3 coding DNA: TGCGCCAGCAGCCAGGCTTACCCCAGAGCCTCCACAGATACGCAGTATTTT. Protein product: CASSQAYPRASTDTQYF.

This clonotype has a handful of counts. The chain links TRBV7-9 to TRBJ1-2, with D unresolved. This CDR3 contains 15 residues. The V end was cut by 3 bases, the J end by 2 bases, with 13 bases between. The germline CDR1 and CDR2 sequences are SEHNR and FQNEAQ (reference sequence). This CDR3 reads CASSFLSSVNYGYTF. DNA for the CDR3: TGTGCCAGCAGCTTTTTATCCTCCGTCAACTATGGCTACACCTTC.

This clonotype turned up a few times. CDR3 protein: CASRPGLQLGGTEAFF. CDR3 nucleotides: TGTGCCAGCAGACCGGGGCTACAGCTGGGCGGCACTGAAGCTTTCTTT. V usage is TRBV6-5 and J usage is TRBJ1-1, with D maybe TRBD1 (5 bases). The germline CDR1 and CDR2 sequences are MNHEY and SVGAGI. The V end lost 6 bases, the J end lost 4 bases, and 21 bases lay between the germline ends. This CDR3 has 16 residues.

This clonotype was detected a few times. The V call is TRBV7-2, the J call TRBJ1-2; no clear D gene. This CDR3 has 14 residues. V lost 5 bases, J lost 8 bases, and 18 bases lay in between. Germline lookup yields CDR1 SGHTA and CDR2 FQGNSA. Here the CDR3 reads CASSTQLLMGGYTF. CDR3 DNA sequence: TGTGCCAGCAGCACTCAACTTTTGATGGGAGGCTACACCTTC.

This clonotype was counted between two and nine times. The chain links TRBV4-3 to TRBJ2-1, with a tentative D call TRBD1 (6 bases). CDR3 size: 15 residues. Germline loops: CDR1 LGHNA, CDR2 YSLEER. With 1 base removed from V and 3 bases from J, the gap between germline ends came to 10 bases. The CDR3 reads CASSQGGGRYNEQFF. CDR3 nucleotide sequence: TGCGCCAGCAGCCAAGGTGGGGGCCGCTACAATGAGCAGTTCTTC.